This TCR beta chain was captured by sequencing in a study of regulatory dendritic cells for organ transplantation. Study context: Monocytes received vitamin D3 on days 0 and 4, IL-10 on day 4.

CDR3 size: 15 residues. Trimming cost V 1 base and J 4 bases, with 13 bases left between them. Germline V gene lookup returns CDR1 MNHNS and CDR2 SASEGT. Note on this clone: Its antigen remains unknown.

The study's findings and limits: Among resting subsets, memory CD8+ cells contained the most alloreactive clonotypes. Regulatory dendritic cells appeared to expand memory CD8+ clones less than mature ones.

TCRdb keeps only in-frame clones here, not all; method: immunoSEQ multiplex PCR. Of some 7,800 clones listed, roughly two thirds were seen once; the top ten hold 3% to 4%. Sorted T cells were CFSE-labeled and cultured roughly five days with allogeneic regulatory or mature dendritic cells at 1:10. CD4+ or CD8+ T cells were sorted as naive CD45RA+ or memory CD45RO+. The clonotype comes from a human donor in good health. The chain employs TRBV6-1 and TRBJ1-2, with D possibly being TRBD1 (6 bases). Sequenced: memory CD4+ T cells from blood cultured with dendritic cells. Subset meaning: CD45RO+ memory T cells. CDR3 in DNA: TGTGCCAGCAGTGAAGGGGGGGGCGCGGGCTATGGCTACACCTTC. It codes for CASSEGGGAGYGYTF.